These T cell receptor beta chains were read from a single sample in a study of cytomegalovirus exposure and HLA in healthy donors. The table came from immunoSEQ multiplex PCR; TCRdb's copy has only in-frame clones and leaves some out. In the table there are 50,000 to 65,000 clones, approximately 95% of which are singletons. The material sequenced was PBMCs. These receptors originate from a woman aged 18-29 years in good health and CMV-seropositive. Both conserved end residues are part of each CDR3. Each record gives: D gene, clone size, J gene, V gene, CDR3 DNA, CDR3 protein. A D gene is named only where the DNA matches it firmly. Size tells how often a clone was seen (once, few, many) or the class of an expanded clone, and some rows leave it out.

d_call: TRBD1
clone_size: -
j_call: TRBJ1-1
v_call: TRBV11-2
cdr3_nt: TGTGCCAGCAGCCCCGCGACAGGGTATGGCACTGAAGCTTTCTTT
cdr3_aa: CASSPATGYGTEAFF

d_call: -
clone_size: -
j_call: TRBJ2-7
v_call: TRBV5-1
cdr3_nt: TGCGCCAGCAGCCGAGACGGGAACCTATACGAGCAGTACTTC
cdr3_aa: CASSRDGNLYEQYF

d_call: TRBD1
clone_size: -
j_call: TRBJ2-5
v_call: TRBV10-3
cdr3_nt: TGTGCCATCAGTCAGGACAGGACTTTACAAGAGACCCAGTACTTC
cdr3_aa: CAISQDRTLQETQYF

d_call: TRBD1
clone_size: -
j_call: TRBJ2-5
v_call: TRBV7-3
cdr3_nt: TGTGCCAGCAGCTTAATAGGGGGACAGGGTAAAGAGACCCAGTACTTC
cdr3_aa: CASSLIGGQGKETQYF

d_call: TRBD1
clone_size: -
j_call: TRBJ2-1
v_call: TRBV9
cdr3_nt: TGTGCCAGCAGCGCCGGCCCCCCAGGGGGCTTTGCTGAGCAGTTCTTC
cdr3_aa: CASSAGPPGGFAEQFF

d_call: -
clone_size: -
j_call: TRBJ1-1
v_call: TRBV7-2
cdr3_nt: TGTGCCAGCAGCTTAGTGGGGCAGGATACTGAAGCTTTCTTT
cdr3_aa: CASSLVGQDTEAFF

d_call: TRBD1
clone_size: -
j_call: TRBJ1-2
v_call: TRBV29-1
cdr3_nt: TGCAGCGTTGCGACAGGGAGTGGGTATGGCTACACCTTC
cdr3_aa: CSVATGSGYGYTF

d_call: -
clone_size: -
j_call: TRBJ2-2
v_call: TRBV10-3
cdr3_nt: TGTGCCATCAGTGAGACGGACAGTTCGAACACCGGGGAGCTGTTTTTT
cdr3_aa: CAISETDSSNTGELFF

d_call: -
clone_size: -
j_call: TRBJ2-2
v_call: TRBV7-9
cdr3_nt: TGTGCCAGCAGCTTAGTGGGGGCTGGCTTTCGCACCGGGGAGCTGTTTTTT
cdr3_aa: CASSLVGAGFRTGELFF

d_call: -
clone_size: -
j_call: TRBJ2-7
v_call: TRBV2
cdr3_nt: TGTGCCAGCAGTAAGACTTCCAGCTCCTACGAGCAGTACTTC
cdr3_aa: CASSKTSSSYEQYF

d_call: -
clone_size: -
j_call: TRBJ1-3
v_call: TRBV6-5
cdr3_nt: TGTGCCAGCAGCAAGGCTGGAGGTTCGAACACCATATATTTT
cdr3_aa: CASSKAGGSNTIYF

d_call: -
clone_size: -
j_call: TRBJ1-5
v_call: TRBV19
cdr3_nt: TGTGCCAGTTGGGGGCTCAATCAGCCCCAGCATTTT
cdr3_aa: CASWGLNQPQHF

d_call: TRBD2
clone_size: -
j_call: TRBJ2-5
v_call: TRBV10-2
cdr3_nt: TGCGCCAGCAGTGAGGTGGTACTAGCGGGAGGGGTAAAAGAGACCCAGTACTTC
cdr3_aa: CASSEVVLAGGVKETQYF

d_call: -
clone_size: once
j_call: TRBJ2-1
v_call: TRBV19
cdr3_nt: TGTGCCAGTAGTATAGATTTAGCGGACCCCTCCTACAATGAGCAGTTCTTC
cdr3_aa: CASSIDLADPSYNEQFF

d_call: TRBD1
clone_size: -
j_call: TRBJ1-1
v_call: TRBV28
cdr3_nt: TGTGCCAGCAGTTCCCCGTGGGGCACAGGGGGCACTGAAGCTTTCTTT
cdr3_aa: CASSSPWGTGGTEAFF

d_call: TRBD2
clone_size: -
j_call: TRBJ2-5
v_call: TRBV6-5
cdr3_nt: TGTGCCAGCAGGGGAGCGGGGGCCGGGGAGACCCAGTACTTC
cdr3_aa: CASRGAGAGETQYF

d_call: -
clone_size: -
j_call: TRBJ2-1
v_call: TRBV5-4
cdr3_nt: TGTGCCAGCAGCTCGACTCGCAGGGGCTTGGCCACCTACAATGAGCAGTTCTTC
cdr3_aa: CASSSTRRGLATYNEQFF

d_call: TRBD1
clone_size: -
j_call: TRBJ1-4
v_call: TRBV7-6
cdr3_nt: TGTGCCAGCAGCCTGGACAGGGGTAACAAAAAACTGTTTTTT
cdr3_aa: CASSLDRGNKKLFF

d_call: -
clone_size: -
j_call: TRBJ2-1
v_call: TRBV28
cdr3_nt: TGTGCCAGCAGTCCCCTAGCCCGCCCCTACAATGAGCAGTTCTTC
cdr3_aa: CASSPLARPYNEQFF

d_call: -
clone_size: -
j_call: TRBJ2-1
v_call: TRBV19
cdr3_nt: TGTGCCAGTAACGAGGGCCGGATGAATGAGCAGTTCTTC
cdr3_aa: CASNEGRMNEQFF

d_call: -
clone_size: -
j_call: TRBJ2-5
v_call: TRBV7-8
cdr3_nt: TGTGCCAGCAGCTTAGTCGAAGACAGAAAGTACTTC
cdr3_aa: CASSLVEDRKYF

d_call: TRBD1
clone_size: -
j_call: TRBJ1-6
v_call: TRBV10-3
cdr3_nt: TGTGCCATCAGTGACACCGGGACAGAATTAGATTCACCCCTCCACTTT
cdr3_aa: CAISDTGTELDSPLHF

d_call: TRBD1
clone_size: -
j_call: TRBJ1-2
v_call: TRBV2
cdr3_nt: TGTGCCAGCAGTGAAGGCAGGGGGCGAGGGGGCTACACCTTC
cdr3_aa: CASSEGRGRGGYTF

d_call: -
clone_size: -
j_call: TRBJ1-4
v_call: TRBV21-1
cdr3_nt: TGTGCCAGCCGCCGCGGGGGGGGGCGAAATGAAAAACTGTTTTTT
cdr3_aa: CASRRGGGRNEKLFF

d_call: -
clone_size: -
j_call: TRBJ2-6
v_call: TRBV7-8
cdr3_nt: TGTGCCAGCAGCTTAAGTATCAGCTCTGGGGCCAACGTCCTGACTTTC
cdr3_aa: CASSLSISSGANVLTF

d_call: TRBD1
clone_size: -
j_call: TRBJ1-1
v_call: TRBV28
cdr3_nt: TGTGCCAGCACCCTACCGGTGGTTATAGGACAGGGGAACACTGAAGCTTTCTTT
cdr3_aa: CASTLPVVIGQGNTEAFF

d_call: TRBD2
clone_size: -
j_call: TRBJ2-3
v_call: TRBV15
cdr3_nt: TGTGCCACCAGCCGACGGACTAGAGGGAACACAGATACGCAGTATTTT
cdr3_aa: CATSRRTRGNTDTQYF

d_call: -
clone_size: -
j_call: TRBJ2-5
v_call: TRBV5-5
cdr3_nt: TGTGCCAGCAGCTTGGCGGAGGGCTCTCGCCTGTACCAAGAGACCCAGTACTTC
cdr3_aa: CASSLAEGSRLYQETQYF

d_call: -
clone_size: -
j_call: TRBJ2-7
v_call: TRBV4-1
cdr3_nt: TGCGCCAGCAGCCAAGGAGGACAGTTCAACGAGCAGTACTTC
cdr3_aa: CASSQGGQFNEQYF